This T cell receptor (beta chain) is drawn from a study of OX40 agonist ivuxolimab in advanced cancers. Overall study: Patients in the trial were receiving intravenous ivuxolimab every 2 weeks, at doses of 0.01 to 10 mg/kg. Overall study findings and caveats: CD8+ T cells were the subset that, on average, had more expanded clones than CD4+. CD4+ and CD8+ T cells in blood underwent clonal expansion by week 6 at 0.1 to 3.0 mg/kg.

Sampling of blood occurred at baseline, cycle 4 day 1, and cycle 7 day 1. The data were produced by immunoSEQ multiplex PCR, yet TCRdb's version contains in-frame clones alone and is incomplete. The sample includes around 50,000 clones, 80% to 90% of them seen just once. Germline CDR1 SGHNT, CDR2 YYREEE (reference sequence). This CDR3 has 14 residues. Losses at the gene ends were 0 bases for V and 4 bases for J; bases not matched to a gene: 3. This clone is labeled as medium-sized. The antigen remains undetermined. The chain couples TRBV5-4 to TRBJ2-7; 8 nucleotides agree with TRBD1. This specimen was CD4+ or CD8+ T cells sorted from blood, taken in a trial of the OX40 agonist ivuxolimab. This TCR derives from an adult with an advanced solid tumor such as melanoma, head and neck, liver or kidney cancer. The DNA of the CDR3 is TGTGCCAGCAGCTTGGGACAGGGGTTTTACGAGCAGTACTTC. This encodes CASSLGQGFYEQYF. Full variable domain (missing parts from reference TRBV5-4 and TRBJ2-7): ETGVTQSPTHLIKTRGQQVTLRCSSQSGHNTVSWYQQALGQGPQFIFQYYREEENGRGNFPPRFSGLQFPNYSSELNVNALELDDSALYLCASSLGQGFYEQYFGPGTRLTVT.